The 24 T cell receptor beta chains given below trace back to one sample, sequenced in a study of T-cell reconstitution after alpha-beta-depleted transplantation in children. Preparation of the TCRbeta library involved a method that used unique molecular identifiers. TCRdb reanalysed the PCR reads using MiXCR and keeps one entry per CDR3 protein. Of about 240,000 distinct CDR3 sequences in the sample, around 13% are singletons; the top ten hold roughly 2.8%. The material was PBMCs from the stem cell graft donor, obtained from the stem cell graft. These receptor sequences come from a human donor who donated a stem cell graft to a child with acute lymphoblastic leukemia.

This clonotype was observed many times. This sequence joins TRBV7-9 and TRBJ1-6; unclear D gene. Germline V gene lookup returns CDR1 SEHNR and CDR2 FQNEAQ (reference sequence). With 5 bases removed from V and 14 bases from J, the gap between germline ends came to 13 bases. The CDR3 contains 12 residues. CDR3 loop: CASSLRQGTLHF. The CDR3 DNA is TGTGCCAGCAGCCTCCGACAAGGGACCCTCCACTTT.

This clonotype was recorded at least ten times. This chain links TRBV7-8 with TRBJ1-4; the D is unclear. Germline values: CDR1 SGHVS, CDR2 FQNEAQ. V was trimmed by 2 bases and J by 0 bases, leaving 4 bases between them. This CDR3 is built from 14 residues. The CDR3 nucleotides read TGTGCCAGCAGCTTAACTGCAACTAATGAAAAACTGTTTTTT. Translating gives CASSLTATNEKLFF.

In this sample, this clonotype turned up many times. V gene TRBV5-1 combines with J gene TRBJ2-1; TRBD1 agrees at 7 bases. The CDR3 runs to 16 residues. J gave up 0 bases and V 4 bases, and 7 bases lay outside the gene matches. CDR1 is SGHRS and CDR2 is YFSETQ in the germline V gene. CDR3 region: CASSPGQDFSYNEQFF. CDR3 coding DNA: TGCGCCAGCAGCCCTGGACAGGACTTCTCCTACAATGAGCAGTTCTTC.

This clonotype came up many times. The rearrangement uses TRBV5-1 and TRBJ2-7; 15 bases agree with TRBD2. This CDR3 has 18 residues. The V segment lost 4 bases and the J segment 2 bases; nucleotides outside the gene matches: 10. From germline, CDR1 is SGHRS and CDR2 YFSETQ. In DNA, the CDR3 is TGCGCCAGCAGCGGAACCGGGACTAGCGGGGGGCTCGCCTACGAGCAGTACTTC. Protein product: CASSGTGTSGGLAYEQYF.

This clonotype was detected ten times or more. The rearrangement uses TRBV29-1 and TRBJ1-2; D not certain. The CDR3 sequence is 13 residues long. Trimming cost V 3 bases and J 2 bases, with 10 bases left between them. Per the germline V gene, CDR1 is SQVTM and CDR2 is ANQGSEA. The CDR3 spells CSVDGQLNYGYTF. The CDR3 coding sequence is TGCAGCGTTGATGGGCAGCTCAACTATGGCTACACCTTC.

This clonotype has at least ten counts. This rearrangement joins TRBV9 to TRBJ2-1; 9 bases fit TRBD1. CDR3 length: 14 residues. V lost 3 bases and J lost 14; bases outside the gene matches: 12. CDR1 is SGDLS, CDR2 YYNGEE, per germline. The CDR3, as DNA: TGTGCCAGCAGCGAGGGACAGGGTCCTGATGGGAAGTTCTTC. Encoded protein: CASSEGQGPDGKFF.

This clonotype was detected many times. CDR3 residues: CSAREIGGHEQYF. CDR3 sequence (DNA): TGCAGTGCTAGGGAAATAGGGGGCCACGAGCAGTACTTC. The chain links TRBV20-1 to TRBJ2-7; 7 nucleotides align to TRBD1. This CDR3 is built from 13 residues. Germline V lookup: CDR1 DFQATT, CDR2 SNEGSKA (reference sequence). V shed 3 bases and J 5 bases; nucleotides not matched to a gene: 7.

In regard to this clonotype: This may arise from a read error, as a much more abundant clone is one base away. The chain carries TRBV20-1 and TRBJ1-5, with a possible D match to TRBD1 (5 bases). CDR1 is DFQATT and CDR2 is SNEGSKA in the germline V gene (reference sequence). With 7 bases removed from V and 2 bases from J, the gap between germline ends came to 18 bases. The CDR3 runs to 15 residues. The CDR3 DNA sequence: TGCAGTGGGCGCTCTCAGGGTTCGCGCAATCAGCCCCAGCATTTT. Translating gives CSGRSQGSRNQPQHF.

This clonotype was found many times. The chain is built from TRBV24-1 and TRBJ2-5; 7 bases agree with TRBD1. CDR1 is KGHDR, CDR2 SFDVKD, per germline. The CDR3 spans 14 residues. The junction had 2 bases not matched to a gene; V was cut back by 4 bases and J by 1 base. CDR3 in amino acids: CATSDTGAQETQYF. As DNA, the CDR3 is TGTGCCACCAGTGACACAGGGGCCCAAGAGACCCAGTACTTC.

The J gene is TRBJ2-5, the V gene TRBV18; no definite D call. Trimming shortened V by 6 bases and J by 5 bases, and 16 bases separated the two germline ends. The germline V gene encodes CDR1 KGHSH and CDR2 LQKENI. The CDR3 totals 14 residues. The CDR3 loop is CASSEAGFSETQYF. CDR3 DNA: TGTGCCAGCTCCGAGGCAGGTTTTTCGGAGACCCAGTACTTC.

This clonotype was counted only a few times. V and J are TRBV4-2 and TRBJ2-7; weak D call: TRBD2 (5 bases). Deletions cut 0 bases from V and 2 bases from J, with 11 bases between. Germline V lookup: CDR1 LGHNA, CDR2 YNFKEQ. This CDR3 spans 15 amino acids. The chain's CDR3 is CASSQDLASTYEQYF. In nucleotides, the CDR3 is TGTGCCAGCAGCCAAGATTTGGCTAGCACCTACGAGCAGTACTTC.

Ten or more counts support this clonotype. The chain has TRBV5-1 and TRBJ2-1; perhaps D is TRBD1 or TRBD2 (5 bases each). Germline V lookup: CDR1 SGHRS, CDR2 YFSETQ. V was cut by 0 bases and J by 6 bases, with 16 bases left in between. The CDR3 contains 16 residues. The CDR3 loop is CASSLVTGWGFNEQFF. The DNA of the CDR3 is TGCGCCAGCAGCTTGGTCACGGGATGGGGCTTCAATGAGCAGTTCTTC. Complete variable domain (other parts from reference TRBV5-1 and TRBJ2-1): KAGVTQTPRYLIKTRGQQVTLSCSPISGHRSVSWYQQTPGQGLQFLFEYFSETQRNKGNFPGRFSGRQFSNSRSEMNVSTLELGDSALYLCASSLVTGWGFNEQFFGPGTRLTVL.

In this sample, this clonotype turned up many times. The rearrangement uses TRBV5-6 and TRBJ2-1; D unclear. V shed 2 bases and J shed 6 bases, with 6 bases lying between them. The CDR3 is 12 amino acids. Germline V lookup: CDR1 SGHDT, CDR2 YYEEEE. CDR3 in amino acids: CASSFIPNEQFF. The CDR3 coding sequence is TGTGCCAGCAGCTTCATCCCCAATGAGCAGTTCTTC.

This clonotype was found many times. The chain employs TRBV5-5 and TRBJ2-7, with D tentatively TRBD1 (6 bases). Germline CDR1 is SGHKS and CDR2 is YYEKEE (reference sequence). Trimming stripped 0 bases from V and 4 bases from J, with 11 bases between. This CDR3 contains 14 residues. The CDR3: CASSLEAGVYEQYF. The CDR3 DNA sequence: TGTGCCAGCAGCTTGGAGGCAGGGGTATACGAGCAGTACTTC.

This clonotype was found a few times. The CDR3, as DNA: TGTGCCAGCAGTCGCCTCTCAGGGGCACGTCAGCCCCAGCATTTT. Translation: CASSRLSGARQPQHF. The chain links TRBV27 to TRBJ1-5, with a tentative D call TRBD1 (6 bases). The CDR3 consists of 15 residues. V gave up 5 bases and J gave up 6 bases, with 17 bases separating them. Germline CDR1 MNHEY, CDR2 SMNVEV (reference sequence).

This clonotype has a count of ten or more. This chain joins TRBV5-1 and TRBJ2-7, with 10 nucleotides matching TRBD2. Germline-derived CDR1 and CDR2 are SGHRS and YFSETQ. The CDR3 extends over 16 amino acids. The J segment lost 0 bases and the V segment lost 2 bases, leaving 5 bases of the junction unmatched. CDR3 protein: CASSFSWTSGSYEQYF. CDR3 sequence (DNA): TGCGCCAGCAGCTTCTCCTGGACTAGCGGCTCCTACGAGCAGTACTTC.

This clonotype was counted at least ten times. J is TRBJ2-2 and V is TRBV5-1, with 8 bases matching TRBD1. After removal of 1 base from V and 4 bases from J, the junction contained 6 bases not matched to a gene. CDR1 and CDR2 (germline): SGHRS, YFSETQ. The CDR3 contains 16 residues. The chain's CDR3 is CASSLSYRGTTGELFF. In DNA form, the CDR3 reads TGCGCCAGCAGCTTGTCGTACAGGGGGACCACCGGGGAGCTGTTTTTT.

The CDR3 reads CSARDLLGDREDSYEQYF. CDR3 in DNA: TGCAGTGCTAGAGATCTCTTAGGAGACAGGGAAGACTCCTACGAGCAGTACTTC. The chain couples TRBV20-1 to TRBJ2-7; 7 bases fit TRBD1. The CDR3 has 18 amino acids. The germline V gene has CDR1 DFQATT and CDR2 SNEGSKA (reference sequence). Losses at the gene ends were 0 bases for V and 0 bases for J; bases not matched to a gene: 14.

This clonotype was counted many times. The chain links TRBV13 to TRBJ2-6, with 7 bases matching TRBD1. Losses at the gene ends were 3 bases for V and 1 base for J; bases not matched to a gene: 9. Per germline, CDR1 PRHDT and CDR2 FYEKMQ (reference sequence). This CDR3 is built from 18 residues. The CDR3 reads CASSFRDSQFSGANVLTF. As DNA, the CDR3 is TGTGCCAGCAGCTTCCGGGACAGTCAATTTTCTGGGGCCAACGTCCTGACTTTC.

This chain joins TRBV4-2 and TRBJ2-7; 13 positions agree with TRBD2. The CDR3 totals 15 residues. CDR1 and CDR2 from the germline V gene are LGHNA and YNFKEQ. V shed 10 bases and J 5 bases; nucleotides not matched to a gene: 11. The CDR3 region is CAMSPGTSGMNEQYF. In nucleotides, the CDR3 is TGTGCCATGAGCCCCGGGACTAGCGGGATGAACGAGCAGTACTTC.

This chain connects TRBV12-3 or TRBV12-4 to TRBJ2-7; D not resolved. Between the trimmed V and J ends, which lost 4 bases and 2 bases, there was a span of 9 bases. The CDR3 covers 13 residues. CDR3 coding DNA: TGTGCCAGCAGTTCAAACCCAGCCTACGAGCAGTACTTC. It specifies CASSSNPAYEQYF.

In the case of this clonotype: The CDR3 end shows no conserved phenylalanine or tryptophan, and so a read error is likely. This rearrangement joins TRBV5-1 to TRBJ2-3; 13 nucleotides line up with TRBD2. From germline, CDR1 is SGHRS and CDR2 YFSETQ. This CDR3 spans 18 amino acids. The junction had 7 bases not matched to a gene; V was cut back by 3 bases and J by 0 bases. The CDR3 bases are TGCGCCAGCAGCTCAGGACTAGCGGGGGTCCTTAGCACAGATACGCAGTATTAT. Translation gives CASSSGLAGVLSTDTQYY.

This clonotype was picked up many times. The chain couples TRBV7-9 to TRBJ2-6; D call uncertain. The CDR3 is made up of 16 amino acids. V lost 7 bases to trimming and J lost 4 bases, with 17 bases between them. Germline V gene lookup returns CDR1 SEHNR and CDR2 FQNEAQ (reference sequence). The CDR3 region has the DNA TGTGCCAGCACCGACCCGAGCCGGAGCGGGGCCAACGTCCTGACTTTC. It codes for CASTDPSRSGANVLTF.

The table lists this clonotype with many counts. This chain connects TRBV28 to TRBJ1-5, with D maybe TRBD1 (5 bases). The CDR3 spans 14 residues. The germline V and J ends were trimmed by 6 bases and 7 bases, with 16 bases remaining between them. Germline values: CDR1 MDHEN, CDR2 SYDVKM. CDR3 amino acids: CASRPGQRLQPQHF. In nucleotides, the CDR3 is TGTGCCAGCAGGCCTGGACAAAGGTTACAGCCCCAGCATTTT.